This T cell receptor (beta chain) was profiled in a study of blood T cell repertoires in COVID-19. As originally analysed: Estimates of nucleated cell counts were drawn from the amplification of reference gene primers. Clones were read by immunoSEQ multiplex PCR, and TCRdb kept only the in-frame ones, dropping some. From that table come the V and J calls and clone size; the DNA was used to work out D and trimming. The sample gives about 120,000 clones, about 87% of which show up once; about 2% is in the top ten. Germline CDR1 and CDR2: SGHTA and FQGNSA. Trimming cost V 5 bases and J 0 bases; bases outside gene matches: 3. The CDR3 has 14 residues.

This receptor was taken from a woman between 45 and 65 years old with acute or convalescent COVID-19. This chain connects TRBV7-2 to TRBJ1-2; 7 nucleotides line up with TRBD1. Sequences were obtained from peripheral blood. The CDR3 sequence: CASSRTGANYGYTF. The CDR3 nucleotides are TGTGCCAGCAGCCGGACAGGTGCTAACTATGGCTACACCTTC.